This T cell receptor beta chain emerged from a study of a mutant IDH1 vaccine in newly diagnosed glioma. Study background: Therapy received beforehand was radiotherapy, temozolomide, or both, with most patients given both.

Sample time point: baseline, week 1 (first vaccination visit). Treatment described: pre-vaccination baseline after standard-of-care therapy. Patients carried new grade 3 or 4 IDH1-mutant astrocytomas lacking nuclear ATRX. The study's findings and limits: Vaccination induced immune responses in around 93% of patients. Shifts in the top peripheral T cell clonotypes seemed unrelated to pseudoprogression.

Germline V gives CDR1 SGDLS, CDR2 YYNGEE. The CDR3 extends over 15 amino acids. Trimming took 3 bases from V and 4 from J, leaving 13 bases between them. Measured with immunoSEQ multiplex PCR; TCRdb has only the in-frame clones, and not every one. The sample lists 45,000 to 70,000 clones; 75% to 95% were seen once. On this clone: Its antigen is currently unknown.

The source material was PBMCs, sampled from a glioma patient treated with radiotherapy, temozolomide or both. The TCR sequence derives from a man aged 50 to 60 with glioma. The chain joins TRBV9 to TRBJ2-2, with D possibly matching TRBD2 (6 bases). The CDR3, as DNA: TGTGCCAGCAGCGCCTGGACTAAGAGCACCGGGGAGCTGTTTTTT. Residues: CASSAWTKSTGELFF.